This T cell receptor beta chain was documented in a study of spatial heterogeneity in lung cancer. Looking at the study overall: For the average unique TCR and UMI combination, more than 9.5 occurrences appeared in raw reads.

By its share, this clonotype is medium-sized (0.01 to 0.1%). Its matching antigen is unknown. The CDR3 has 14 residues. Germline CDR1 MNHNS, CDR2 SASEGT. V lost 6 bases and J lost 5; bases outside the gene matches: 5. Study-wide results and caveats: In tumor T cells, estimated coverage reached 6.5% to 7% for alpha chains and roughly 14% for beta chains. The study found that expanded intratumoral alpha and beta TCR counts tracked tumor mutation counts.

As to time point: sample taken at primary tumor resection. The donor population consisted of some 72 patients with untreated, early-stage non-small cell lung cancer. The library protocol tagged each TCR cDNA with a unique molecular identifier. MiXCR, applied by TCRdb to the 5' RACE reads, yields one record per CDR3 protein. The table lists approximately 6,900 distinct CDR3 sequences, around 12% of them singletons, with about a fifth in the top ten. The chain uses TRBV6-1 and TRBJ2-7; 12 bases are shared with TRBD2. The sequenced sample was lung tumor tissue, obtained at surgery. This TCR came from a male donor with early-stage non-small cell lung cancer. The CDR3 nucleotides are TGTGCCAGCAGCAGACTAGCGGGAGTAAACGAGCAGTACTTC. As protein: CASSRLAGVNEQYF.